Listed below are T cell receptor beta chains from one sample, sequenced in a study of T cell repertoires in cytomegalovirus infection. TCRdb independently ran MiXCR on the reads; one entry per CDR3 protein. Of about 480,000 distinct CDR3 sequences detected, about 33% appear once; the ten largest clones hold 17%. Antigens of these TCRs are unknown. The source was cultured PBMCs, collected from culture after CMV antigen stimulation. The receptors were sampled from a human donor in good health (CMV status not recorded). Some clones in this sample may be carry-over from other donors' samples. Each CDR3 is given with its conserved first and last residue. D genes are given only for firm matches. Rows give clone size only sometimes, using once, few, many, or a class for an expanded clone.

clone_size d_call j_call cdr3_length v_call cdr3_aa cdr3_nt
. . TRBJ2-6 15 TRBV27 CASSIRPSGANVLTF TGTGCCAGCAGTATCCGGCCCTCTGGGGCCAACGTCCTGACTTTC
. TRBD2 TRBJ2-3 15 TRBV12-3/TRBV12-4 CASSPISGVTDTQYF TGTGCCAGCAGTCCGATTAGCGGGGTCACAGATACGCAGTATTTT
few . TRBJ2-3 15 TRBV7-9 CASSSPWGATDTQYF TGTGCCAGCAGTTCCCCGTGGGGCGCCACAGATACGCAGTATTTT
once . TRBJ1-1 15 TRBV7-2 CASSLRARVNTEAFF TGTGCCAGCAGCTTACGGGCAAGGGTAAACACTGAAGCTTTCTTT
. . TRBJ2-1 16 TRBV11-3 CASSVSRESRVNEQFF TGTGCCAGCAGCGTATCTCGGGAGTCCCGAGTGAATGAGCAGTTCTTC
. TRBD2 TRBJ2-1 16 TRBV20-1 CSARDWVVGRDNEQFF TGCAGTGCTAGAGATTGGGTAGTCGGGAGGGACAATGAGCAGTTCTTC
. . TRBJ1-2 15 TRBV5-6 CASSRGAASNYGYTF TGTGCCAGCAGCCGGGGGGCAGCATCTAACTATGGCTACACCTTC
many . TRBJ2-1 12 TRBV11-3 CASSQRYNEQFF TGTGCCAGCAGCCAGAGGTACAATGAGCAGTTCTTC
. . TRBJ2-4 12 TRBV12-3/TRBV12-4 CASSFYGNIQYF TGTGCCAGCAGTTTTTACGGAAACATTCAGTACTTC
many TRBD2 TRBJ2-1 14 TRBV6-2/TRBV6-3 CASSWTSGYNEQFF TGTGCCAGCAGTTGGACTAGCGGGTACAATGAGCAGTTCTTC
. . TRBJ2-4 16 TRBV19 CASSIFGASAKNIQYF TGTGCCAGTAGTATATTTGGGGCTTCGGCCAAAAACATTCAGTACTTC
. . TRBJ1-1 13 TRBV6-2/TRBV6-3 CASGHNLLTEAFF TGTGCCAGCGGGCATAACCTCCTTACTGAAGCTTTCTTT
. . TRBJ2-4 15 TRBV15 CATTEARLAQNIQYF TGTGCCACCACCGAAGCGCGGCTAGCGCAAAACATTCAGTACTTC
few . TRBJ1-1 14 TRBV6-2/TRBV6-3 CASNNQGPNTEAFF TGTGCCAGCAATAACCAGGGACCGAACACTGAAGCTTTCTTT
. . TRBJ2-2 12 TRBV7-2 CASSPRWGELFF TGTGCCAGCAGCCCGCGCTGGGGGGAGCTGTTTTTT
. . TRBJ2-7 13 TRBV28 CASRPTNSYEQYF TGTGCCAGCAGACCTACCAACAGCTACGAGCAGTACTTC
. TRBD1 TRBJ1-1 18 TRBV12-3/TRBV12-4 CASSLALRQGILNTEAFF TGTGCCAGCAGTTTAGCGCTGCGACAGGGCATTTTGAACACTGAAGCTTTCTTT
few TRBD2 TRBJ2-1 17 TRBV7-6 CASSLGAGGSSYNEQFF TGTGCCAGCAGCTTAGGAGCCGGCGGGAGCTCCTACAATGAGCAGTTCTTC
many TRBD2 TRBJ2-1 15 TRBV7-8 CASSSSGRVYNEQFF TGTGCCAGCAGCTCTAGCGGGAGGGTCTACAATGAGCAGTTCTTC
few . TRBJ2-7 16 TRBV7-8 CASSKKYTGSSYEQYF TGTGCCAGCAGCAAGAAATACACAGGGAGCTCCTACGAGCAGTACTTC
. TRBD2 TRBJ2-2 15 TRBV10-3 CASTSAGPNTGELFF TGTGCCTCGACCTCAGCGGGACCCAACACCGGGGAGCTGTTTTTT
few . TRBJ2-2 14 TRBV12-3/TRBV12-4 CASSPQGYTGELFF TGTGCCAGCAGCCCCCAGGGTTACACCGGGGAGCTGTTTTTT
few . TRBJ2-2 18 TRBV9 CASSVGPDWRLTTGELFF TGTGCCAGCAGCGTAGGGCCAGACTGGAGACTCACGACCGGGGAGCTGTTTTTT
. . TRBJ2-6 17 TRBV7-3 CASSPDRILTGANVLTF TGTGCCAGCAGCCCCGACAGAATACTGACTGGGGCCAACGTCCTGACTTTC
. . TRBJ2-3 13 TRBV29-1 CSVETGGTDTQYF TGCAGCGTTGAGACCGGGGGCACAGATACGCAGTATTTT
. TRBD1 TRBJ2-1 12 TRBV7-2 CASSRAGTATFF TGTGCCAGCAGCAGAGCCGGGACAGCGACTTTCTTC
. . TRBJ2-3 13 TRBV20-1 CSARNEVTDTQYF TGCAGTGCTAGAAACGAAGTCACAGATACGCAGTATTTT
. . TRBJ2-4 14 TRBV10-3 CAISESVGKNIQYF TGTGCCATCAGTGAGTCTGTCGGCAAAAACATTCAGTACTTC
. TRBD2 TRBJ2-7 17 TRBV4-2 CASSQVPSGRADYEQYF TGTGCCAGCAGCCAAGTTCCCTCCGGGAGGGCCGATTACGAGCAGTACTTC
few TRBD2 TRBJ2-7 17 TRBV11-2 CASTHSLAGGTTYEQYF TGTGCCAGCACCCACTCTCTAGCGGGAGGAACTACCTACGAGCAGTACTTC
. . TRBJ2-3 13 TRBV7-3 CASSRGLTDTQYF TGTGCCAGCAGCCGGGGGCTCACAGATACGCAGTATTTT
. TRBD1 TRBJ2-1 14 TRBV30 CAWAGQGMGNEQFF TGTGCCTGGGCCGGACAGGGTATGGGCAATGAGCAGTTCTTC
few TRBD1 TRBJ2-1 15 TRBV10-3 CAISGGQGSYNEQFF TGTGCCATCAGTGGGGGACAGGGGTCCTACAATGAGCAGTTCTTC
. . TRBJ2-1 15 TRBV19 CASRSIPQEINEQFF TGTGCCAGTAGGAGCATACCACAGGAAATCAATGAGCAGTTCTTC
few . TRBJ2-1 14 TRBV27 CASSLGLLGNEQFF TGTGCCAGCAGTTTAGGACTACTAGGGAATGAGCAGTTCTTC
. TRBD2 TRBJ2-1 16 TRBV12-3/TRBV12-4 CASSLEPISGYNEQFF TGTGCCAGCAGTCTAGAACCCATTAGCGGGTACAATGAGCAGTTCTTC
. . TRBJ2-1 15 TRBV6-5 CASSYSNRGLGEQFF TGTGCCAGCAGTTACTCGAACCGCGGTTTGGGAGAGCAGTTCTTC
. . TRBJ1-2 12 TRBV29-1 CSVEQGAGGYTF TGCAGCGTCGAACAGGGTGCCGGTGGCTACACCTTC
few TRBD2 TRBJ2-3 15 TRBV7-3 CASSPGLALPDTQYF TGTGCCAGCAGCCCGGGACTAGCCCTGCCAGATACGCAGTATTTT
few . TRBJ1-1 13 TRBV18 CASSLGEFVEAFF TGTGCCAGCTCACTGGGGGAGTTTGTTGAAGCTTTCTTT